This T cell receptor (beta chain) is drawn from a study of blood T cell repertoires in COVID-19. Across the whole study: COVID-19 samples from acute and convalescent phases originated in the United States, Italy and Spain.

Here immunoSEQ multiplex PCR was the method, and the copy in TCRdb shows in-frame clones only, minus some. The table has about 150,000 clones, about 88% seen once. This CDR3 contains 15 residues. The germline V gene has CDR1 LNHDA and CDR2 SQIVND (reference sequence). J gave up 1 base and V 3 bases, and 6 bases lay outside the gene matches. Researchers sorted participants into cohorts using their self-reported clinical history. Cohort 3 donors counted as recovered after two negative PCRs, clearance, or resolved symptoms. The genes are TRBV19 and TRBJ2-7; 7 bases align to TRBD1. The TCR comes from a man aged 50-60 years who had recovered from COVID-19. The sample consisted of PBMCs or T cells enriched from blood (not recorded which). CDR3 protein: CASSIATGWSYEQYF. For the CDR3, the DNA is TGTGCCAGTAGTATCGCGACAGGGTGGTCCTACGAGCAGTACTTC. The variable domain in full, completed from reference TRBV19 and TRBJ2-7, reads DGGITQSPKYLFRKEGQNVTLSCEQNLNHDAMYWYRQDPGQGLRLIYYSQIVNDFQKGDIAEGYSVSREKKESFPLTVTSAQKNPTAFYLCASSIATGWSYEQYFGPGTRLTVT.